This is a list of T cell receptor beta chains from one sample in a study of T-cell reconstitution after alpha-beta-depleted transplantation in children. TCRdb reprocessed the PCR reads via MiXCR and lists one record per CDR3 protein. The sample lists fewer than 700,000 distinct CDR3 sequences, 13% seen once, with about 2.2% in the top ten. The sequencing here drew on PBMCs, mostly from graft donor cells, taken 360 days after TCRalphabeta/CD19-depleted stem cell transplant. These receptor sequences come from a male patient younger than 18 who had a stem cell transplant for acute myeloid leukemia, so the T cells may come from the graft donor. Both conserved end residues are trimmed from each CDR3. The order of the fields is J gene, V gene, CDR3 protein.

J gene: TRBJ2-3; V gene: TRBV28; CDR3 protein: ASSFHPSGETSTDTQY
J gene: TRBJ2-7; V gene: TRBV4-2; CDR3 protein: ASSQEDSESSYEQY
J gene: TRBJ1-1; V gene: TRBV20-1; CDR3 protein: SVVNNTEAF
J gene: TRBJ2-1; V gene: TRBV3-1; CDR3 protein: ATSPPGLAGGCYEQF
J gene: TRBJ2-1; V gene: TRBV29-1; CDR3 protein: SVERLAARITYNEQF
J gene: TRBJ2-7; V gene: TRBV11-2; CDR3 protein: ASSSVLSHVYEQY
J gene: TRBJ2-5; V gene: TRBV4-3; CDR3 protein: ASSHSGTSGSETQY
J gene: TRBJ2-1; V gene: TRBV18; CDR3 protein: ASSTGHTGGYNEQF
J gene: TRBJ2-7; V gene: TRBV29-1; CDR3 protein: SVGHGLGEQY
J gene: TRBJ2-7; V gene: TRBV27; CDR3 protein: ASSYTGSVEEQY
J gene: TRBJ2-3; V gene: TRBV11-3; CDR3 protein: ASSFRGARGTDTQY
J gene: TRBJ2-1; V gene: TRBV28; CDR3 protein: ASSFITPRGANEQF
J gene: TRBJ2-7; V gene: TRBV29-1; CDR3 protein: SVQAGRYYEQY
J gene: TRBJ2-3; V gene: TRBV30; CDR3 protein: AWSVGDDTDTQY
J gene: TRBJ2-3; V gene: TRBV5-1; CDR3 protein: ASKRPGTDTQY
J gene: TRBJ2-1; V gene: TRBV24-1; CDR3 protein: ATSERDRVVSNEQF
J gene: TRBJ2-7; V gene: TRBV7-2; CDR3 protein: ASSLPREPYEQY
J gene: TRBJ1-2; V gene: TRBV25-1; CDR3 protein: ASSDQNYGYT
J gene: TRBJ1-3; V gene: TRBV14; CDR3 protein: ASSHGTGGENTIY
J gene: TRBJ1-5; V gene: TRBV6-5; CDR3 protein: ASSQGQGISQPQH
J gene: TRBJ1-2; V gene: TRBV6-5; CDR3 protein: ASSSQPRDRLRSNYGYT
J gene: TRBJ2-7; V gene: TRBV19; CDR3 protein: ASSMRVSGGEQY
J gene: TRBJ2-3; V gene: TRBV9; CDR3 protein: ASSVAGGPSDTQY
J gene: TRBJ2-5; V gene: TRBV6-5; CDR3 protein: ASSYSSGGETQY
J gene: TRBJ2-7; V gene: TRBV7-6; CDR3 protein: ASSPKGYEQY
J gene: TRBJ2-4; V gene: TRBV5-1; CDR3 protein: ASSGRKGQGSHIQY
J gene: TRBJ1-1; V gene: TRBV19; CDR3 protein: ASIRQYMNTEAF
J gene: TRBJ2-7; V gene: TRBV6-1; CDR3 protein: ASSLLGGPAYEQY
J gene: TRBJ1-5; V gene: TRBV12-3/TRBV12-4; CDR3 protein: ASRLTGGDNQPQH
J gene: TRBJ2-3; V gene: TRBV14; CDR3 protein: ASSLMLAGVYRTDTQY
J gene: TRBJ2-7; V gene: TRBV4-3; CDR3 protein: ASSQDGGKQY
J gene: TRBJ2-7; V gene: TRBV4-2; CDR3 protein: ASSQTLALEQY
J gene: TRBJ1-1; V gene: TRBV7-2; CDR3 protein: ASSRTGKPKRAF
J gene: TRBJ1-6; V gene: TRBV20-1; CDR3 protein: SADGGDYNSPLH
J gene: TRBJ1-2; V gene: TRBV29-1; CDR3 protein: SVREHGYT
J gene: TRBJ2-1; V gene: TRBV3-1; CDR3 protein: ASSPVPGLAGEGRSYNEQF
J gene: TRBJ1-2; V gene: TRBV5-6; CDR3 protein: ASSPSDRGDYGYT
J gene: TRBJ2-2; V gene: TRBV11-3; CDR3 protein: ASSLDRAGFSTGELF
J gene: TRBJ2-3; V gene: TRBV7-1; CDR3 protein: ASSSRRGLAGVWGGTDTQY
J gene: TRBJ2-7; V gene: TRBV10-1; CDR3 protein: ASSDGTATYEQY
J gene: TRBJ2-1; V gene: TRBV29-1; CDR3 protein: SVSQTSGVYNEQF
J gene: TRBJ2-7; V gene: TRBV6-5; CDR3 protein: ASSYSLPGQPFYEQY
J gene: TRBJ2-3; V gene: TRBV20-1; CDR3 protein: SAREGGTDTQY
J gene: TRBJ2-7; V gene: TRBV5-1; CDR3 protein: ASSFRAGGGEQY
J gene: TRBJ2-5; V gene: TRBV7-2; CDR3 protein: ASSPVGLGNQETQY
J gene: TRBJ2-3; V gene: TRBV20-1; CDR3 protein: SARSRPSDTQY
J gene: TRBJ2-5; V gene: TRBV28; CDR3 protein: ASSFRTSGTETQY
J gene: TRBJ2-5; V gene: TRBV29-1; CDR3 protein: SVDGGAETQY